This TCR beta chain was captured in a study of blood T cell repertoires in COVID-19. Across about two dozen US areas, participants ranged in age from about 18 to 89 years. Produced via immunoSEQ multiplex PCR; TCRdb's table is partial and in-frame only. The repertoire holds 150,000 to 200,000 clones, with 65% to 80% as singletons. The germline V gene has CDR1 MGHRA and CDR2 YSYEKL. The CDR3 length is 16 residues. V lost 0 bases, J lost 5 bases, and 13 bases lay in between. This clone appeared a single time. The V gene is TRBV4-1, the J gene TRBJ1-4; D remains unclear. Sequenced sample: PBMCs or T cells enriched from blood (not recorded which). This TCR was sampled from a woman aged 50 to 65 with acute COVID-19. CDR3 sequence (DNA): TGCGCCAGCAGCCAAGAAGGACTAAGGTCAAATGAAAAACTGTTTTTT. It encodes CASSQEGLRSNEKLFF.